This TCR beta chain comes out of a study of graft-versus-host responses after intestinal transplantation. Across the study: Multivisceral, liver-intestinal, or isolated intestinal grafts went to recipients. Anti-thymocyte globulin induction was given to all recipients, followed by tacrolimus and steroids for around three years. General study findings and limits: Allografts of patients with graft-donor T cell macrochimerism showed high graft-versus-host to host-versus-graft clone ratios. GvH clones occurred in recipient marrow; some first appeared in ileum or blood.

CDR1 and CDR2 (germline): MNHEY, SVGAGI. V lost 5 bases to trimming and J lost 3 bases, with 8 bases between them. The CDR3 runs to 12 residues. Measured with immunoSEQ multiplex PCR; TCRdb has only the in-frame clones, and not every one. Among about 20,000 clones listed, about nine tenths were seen once. Turning to this clone: The target antigen is unknown.

The chain is built from TRBV6-5 and TRBJ2-7; the D is unclear. This TCR was recovered from a human patient who received an intestinal transplant, so some T cells may come from the graft donor. Material: PBMCs, obtained 230 to 240 days after intestinal transplant. The CDR3 protein is CASSPQGYEQYF. In DNA, the CDR3 is TGTGCCAGCAGTCCCCAAGGCTACGAGCAGTACTTC.